This TCR beta chain was recorded in a study of cytomegalovirus exposure and HLA in healthy donors. Donors sampled were nominally healthy, though unrecorded immune exposures were likely. The PCR employed 60 Vbeta primers together with 13 Jbeta primers. The table came from immunoSEQ multiplex PCR; TCRdb's copy has only in-frame clones and leaves some out. This table has 140,000 to 150,000 clones, roughly 9.7% appearing once. Germline CDR1 SGHRS, CDR2 YFSETQ. The CDR3 is made up of 13 amino acids. With 4 bases removed from V and 4 bases from J, the gap between germline ends came to 9 bases. Sequenced material: PBMCs. The chain couples TRBV5-1 to TRBJ2-1; a possible D gene is TRBD2 (5 bases). This clonotype originated in a man aged 50 or older in good health and CMV-seronegative. DNA for the CDR3: TGCGCCAGCAGCCCCGGGGAGTACAATGAGCAGTTCTTC. Protein product: CASSPGEYNEQFF.